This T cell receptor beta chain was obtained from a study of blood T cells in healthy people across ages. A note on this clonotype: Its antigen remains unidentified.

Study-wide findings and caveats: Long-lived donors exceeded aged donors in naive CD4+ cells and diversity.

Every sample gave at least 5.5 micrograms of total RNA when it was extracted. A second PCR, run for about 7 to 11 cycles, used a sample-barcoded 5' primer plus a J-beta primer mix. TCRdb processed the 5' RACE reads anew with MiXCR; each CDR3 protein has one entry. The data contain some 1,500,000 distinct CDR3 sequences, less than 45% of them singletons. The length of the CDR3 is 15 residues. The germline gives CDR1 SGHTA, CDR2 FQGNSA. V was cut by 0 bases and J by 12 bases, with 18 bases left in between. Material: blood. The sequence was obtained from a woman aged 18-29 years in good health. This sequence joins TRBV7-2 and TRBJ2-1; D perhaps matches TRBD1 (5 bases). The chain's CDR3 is CASSLAGSGKGGQFF. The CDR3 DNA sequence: TGTGCCAGCAGCTTAGCAGGGTCAGGGAAGGGCGGGCAGTTCTTC.